This T cell receptor beta chain derives from a study of PD-1 blockade in mismatch repair-deficient tumors. For the study at large: All were previously treated, progressing patients with over 9 mismatch repair-deficient cancer types. Study-level findings and limits: Tumor-resident clones, often undetectable pretreatment in blood, expanded then contracted after pembrolizumab.

A note on this clone: Antigen: not known.

Trimming stripped 3 bases from V and 4 bases from J, with 19 bases between. This CDR3 region has 16 residues. Germline-derived CDR1 and CDR2 are SGHRS and YFSETQ. All patients were mismatch repair deficient, assessed by either PCR or immunohistochemistry. TCRs were sequenced from a few patients responding to pembrolizumab. Data came from immunoSEQ multiplex PCR; TCRdb stores just in-frame clones and leaves some out. The top ten hold about 4% of the sample, which has roughly 40,000 clones, about 85% seen once. The specimen comprised peripheral blood, sampled 75 to 85 weeks after starting pembrolizumab. V and J are TRBV5-1 and TRBJ2-5; TRBD2 is a possible D gene (6 bases). The TCR comes from an adult with mismatch repair-deficient cancer. The CDR3 nucleotides are TGCGCCAGCAGCTGGGGGGATGGCGGCTCGGGAGAGACCCAGTACTTC. Translation: CASSWGDGGSGETQYF.